The clone carrying this T cell receptor beta chain was recorded a few times. Its antigen is currently unknown. These data belong to a study of T cell repertoires in cytomegalovirus infection. In the study overall: Indications came from public TCR beta signatures; they pointed to CMV infection and to a matching HLA type. Study results and caveats: HLA-C-restricted CMV-specific TCR beta clonotypes prevailed in the ex vivo response.

Each CDR3 protein is one row after TCRdb ran MiXCR on the reads. The sample has a few hundred thousand distinct CDR3 sequences, roughly 16% seen once. This CDR3 comprises 13 residues. CDR1 and CDR2 from the germline V gene are KGHSH and LQKENI. Trimming took off 2 bases at V and 5 bases at J, with 6 bases between the two ends. The J gene is TRBJ1-4, the V gene TRBV18; D uncertain. The sample was PBMCs. The receptor was isolated from a human donor in good health (CMV status not recorded). Some clones in this sample may be carry-over from other donors' samples. CDR3 amino acids: CASSPDLNEKLFF. CDR3 sequence (DNA): TGTGCCAGCTCACCAGACTTGAATGAAAAACTGTTTTTT.